Each of the 10 T cell receptor beta chains below was sequenced from the same sample in a study of OX40 agonist ivuxolimab in advanced cancers. Sequencing used immunoSEQ multiplex PCR; TCRdb keeps in-frame clones, though not all of them. The table shows 20,000 to 30,000 clones, with roughly three quarters occurring only once. The specimen comprised CD4+ or CD8+ T cells sorted from blood, sampled in a trial of the OX40 agonist ivuxolimab. Receptors originate from an adult with an advanced solid tumor such as melanoma, head and neck, liver or kidney cancer.

This chain joins TRBV4-1 and TRBJ1-5; no definite D call. Germline V gene sequence: CDR1 MGHRA, CDR2 YSYEKL. V lost 2 bases to trimming and J lost 0 bases, with 8 bases between them. The CDR3 length is 15 residues. The CDR3 spells CASSQFGNSNQPQHF. Here the CDR3 DNA reads TGCGCCAGCAGCCAATTTGGCAATAGCAATCAGCCCCAGCATTTT.

The chain uses TRBV29-1 and TRBJ1-2, with D possibly being TRBD1 (6 bases). The CDR3 runs to 14 residues. Germline V CDR1 and CDR2: SQVTM, ANQGSEA. V gave up 3 bases and J gave up 0 bases, with 11 bases separating them. CDR3 protein: CSVEARGPNYGYTF. The CDR3 DNA follows: TGCAGCGTTGAGGCCAGGGGACCTAACTATGGCTACACCTTC.

The rearrangement uses TRBV28 and TRBJ2-7; 7 positions match TRBD2. Losses at the gene ends were 5 bases for V and 1 base for J; bases not matched to a gene: 11. The CDR3 extends over 16 amino acids. Germline V gene lookup returns CDR1 MDHEN and CDR2 SYDVKM. The CDR3 nucleotides are TGTGCCAGCAGTCCGGCTGGGGAGGGAAGGTCCTACGAGCAGTACTTC. Protein sequence: CASSPAGEGRSYEQYF. The variable domain in full, completed from reference TRBV28 and TRBJ2-7, reads DVKVTQSSRYLVKRTGEKVFLECVQDMDHENMFWYRQDPGLGLRLIYFSYDVKMKEKGDIPEGYSVSREKKERFSLILESASTNQTSMYLCASSPAGEGRSYEQYFGPGTRLTVT.

The rearrangement uses TRBV4-2 and TRBJ1-4, with D unclear. CDR3 length: 15 residues. The germline CDR1 and CDR2 sequences are LGHNA and YNFKEQ. V lost 0 bases and J lost 5, with 10 bases in between. The CDR3: CASSQDFAGNEKLFF. In nucleotides, the CDR3 is TGTGCCAGCAGCCAAGATTTTGCGGGGAATGAAAAACTGTTTTTT.

The chain links TRBV9 to TRBJ2-5; D perhaps matches TRBD2 (6 bases). Germline CDR1 SGDLS, CDR2 YYNGEE. The V gene lost 4 bases and the J gene lost 0 bases, with 13 bases spanning the gap. The CDR3 spans 15 residues. Here the CDR3 reads CASSRLVGDQETQYF. CDR3 nucleotide sequence: TGTGCCAGCAGCAGACTAGTTGGGGACCAAGAGACCCAGTACTTC.

The chain couples TRBV30 to TRBJ2-1; TRBD2 agrees at 8 bases. Trimming cost V 4 bases and J 3 bases; bases outside gene matches: 5. This CDR3 comprises 14 residues. Looked up from germline, CDR1 is GTSNPN and CDR2 is SVGIG (reference sequence). CDR3 nucleotides: TGTGCCTGGACTAGCGGGCTTGGCTACAATGAGCAGTTCTTC. It encodes CAWTSGLGYNEQFF.

The gene calls are TRBV2 and TRBJ2-2, with D hard to call. The CDR3 extends over 13 amino acids. The ends were cut back, 6 bases at V and 8 bases at J, with 13 bases in the middle. Germline CDR1 reads SNHLY; CDR2 reads FYNNEI. CDR3 sequence reads: CASRDVFAGELFF. CDR3 bases: TGTGCCAGCAGGGACGTCTTCGCGGGGGAGCTGTTTTTT.

This chain connects TRBV7-2 to TRBJ2-2; perhaps TRBD2 as D (7 bases). Germline V lookup: CDR1 SGHTA, CDR2 FQGNSA. V was pared by 8 bases and J by 2 bases, with 18 bases between. There are 16 residues in the CDR3. The CDR3 here is CASPLGGGPNTGELFF. CDR3 DNA: TGTGCCAGCCCTTTAGGGGGGGGACCTAACACCGGGGAGCTGTTTTTT.

The chain recombines TRBV7-9 with TRBJ1-1; D perhaps matches TRBD1 (5 bases). The germline CDR1 and CDR2 sequences are SEHNR and FQNEAQ (reference sequence). The CDR3 spans 14 residues. Trimming removed 1 base at V and 0 bases at J, with 6 bases between. CDR3 residues: CASSLGTMNTEAFF. The DNA of the CDR3 is TGTGCCAGCAGCTTAGGGACAATGAACACTGAAGCTTTCTTT.

The chain carries TRBV28 and TRBJ2-2; D is perhaps TRBD1 (5 bases). Germline V gene sequence: CDR1 MDHEN, CDR2 SYDVKM. The CDR3 covers 18 residues. Trimming removed 2 bases from V and 0 bases from J, with 16 bases in between. The CDR3 DNA reads as TGTGCCAGCAGTTTAATCTTATTCGACAGTGCGAACACCGGGGAGCTGTTTTTT. It translates to CASSLILFDSANTGELFF.